This TCR beta chain is from a study of CD8 T cells in Susac syndrome. Turning to the study itself: At the time their blood was drawn, patients with Susac syndrome were either therapy-naive, on corticosteroids (with some of them also receiving intravenous immunoglobulin), or on intravenous immunoglobulin alone.

As regards this clonotype: Its target is not known.

Study outcomes and limitations: Within Susac syndrome CD4+ T cell repertoires, clonal expansion was not evident.

It was with random hexamers that roughly 0.45 to 1 ug RNA was reverse transcribed. Using its own MiXCR run on the immunoSEQ multiplex PCR reads, TCRdb lists one record per CDR3 protein. Altogether about 77,000 distinct CDR3 sequences are present, about 93% being singletons, with the ten largest covering over 0.5%. The CDR3 is 13 residues long. Germline CDR1 and CDR2: MNHEY and SVGAGI. Trimming removed 3 bases from V and 1 base from J, with 4 bases in between. This TCR derives from a human donor with Susac syndrome. The sample comprised CD4+ T cells from PBMCs. This chain links TRBV6-5 with TRBJ1-5, with D unresolved. The CDR3 nucleotides are TGTGCCAGCAGTTATCGGAGCAATCAGCCCCAGCATTTT. Protein sequence: CASSYRSNQPQHF.